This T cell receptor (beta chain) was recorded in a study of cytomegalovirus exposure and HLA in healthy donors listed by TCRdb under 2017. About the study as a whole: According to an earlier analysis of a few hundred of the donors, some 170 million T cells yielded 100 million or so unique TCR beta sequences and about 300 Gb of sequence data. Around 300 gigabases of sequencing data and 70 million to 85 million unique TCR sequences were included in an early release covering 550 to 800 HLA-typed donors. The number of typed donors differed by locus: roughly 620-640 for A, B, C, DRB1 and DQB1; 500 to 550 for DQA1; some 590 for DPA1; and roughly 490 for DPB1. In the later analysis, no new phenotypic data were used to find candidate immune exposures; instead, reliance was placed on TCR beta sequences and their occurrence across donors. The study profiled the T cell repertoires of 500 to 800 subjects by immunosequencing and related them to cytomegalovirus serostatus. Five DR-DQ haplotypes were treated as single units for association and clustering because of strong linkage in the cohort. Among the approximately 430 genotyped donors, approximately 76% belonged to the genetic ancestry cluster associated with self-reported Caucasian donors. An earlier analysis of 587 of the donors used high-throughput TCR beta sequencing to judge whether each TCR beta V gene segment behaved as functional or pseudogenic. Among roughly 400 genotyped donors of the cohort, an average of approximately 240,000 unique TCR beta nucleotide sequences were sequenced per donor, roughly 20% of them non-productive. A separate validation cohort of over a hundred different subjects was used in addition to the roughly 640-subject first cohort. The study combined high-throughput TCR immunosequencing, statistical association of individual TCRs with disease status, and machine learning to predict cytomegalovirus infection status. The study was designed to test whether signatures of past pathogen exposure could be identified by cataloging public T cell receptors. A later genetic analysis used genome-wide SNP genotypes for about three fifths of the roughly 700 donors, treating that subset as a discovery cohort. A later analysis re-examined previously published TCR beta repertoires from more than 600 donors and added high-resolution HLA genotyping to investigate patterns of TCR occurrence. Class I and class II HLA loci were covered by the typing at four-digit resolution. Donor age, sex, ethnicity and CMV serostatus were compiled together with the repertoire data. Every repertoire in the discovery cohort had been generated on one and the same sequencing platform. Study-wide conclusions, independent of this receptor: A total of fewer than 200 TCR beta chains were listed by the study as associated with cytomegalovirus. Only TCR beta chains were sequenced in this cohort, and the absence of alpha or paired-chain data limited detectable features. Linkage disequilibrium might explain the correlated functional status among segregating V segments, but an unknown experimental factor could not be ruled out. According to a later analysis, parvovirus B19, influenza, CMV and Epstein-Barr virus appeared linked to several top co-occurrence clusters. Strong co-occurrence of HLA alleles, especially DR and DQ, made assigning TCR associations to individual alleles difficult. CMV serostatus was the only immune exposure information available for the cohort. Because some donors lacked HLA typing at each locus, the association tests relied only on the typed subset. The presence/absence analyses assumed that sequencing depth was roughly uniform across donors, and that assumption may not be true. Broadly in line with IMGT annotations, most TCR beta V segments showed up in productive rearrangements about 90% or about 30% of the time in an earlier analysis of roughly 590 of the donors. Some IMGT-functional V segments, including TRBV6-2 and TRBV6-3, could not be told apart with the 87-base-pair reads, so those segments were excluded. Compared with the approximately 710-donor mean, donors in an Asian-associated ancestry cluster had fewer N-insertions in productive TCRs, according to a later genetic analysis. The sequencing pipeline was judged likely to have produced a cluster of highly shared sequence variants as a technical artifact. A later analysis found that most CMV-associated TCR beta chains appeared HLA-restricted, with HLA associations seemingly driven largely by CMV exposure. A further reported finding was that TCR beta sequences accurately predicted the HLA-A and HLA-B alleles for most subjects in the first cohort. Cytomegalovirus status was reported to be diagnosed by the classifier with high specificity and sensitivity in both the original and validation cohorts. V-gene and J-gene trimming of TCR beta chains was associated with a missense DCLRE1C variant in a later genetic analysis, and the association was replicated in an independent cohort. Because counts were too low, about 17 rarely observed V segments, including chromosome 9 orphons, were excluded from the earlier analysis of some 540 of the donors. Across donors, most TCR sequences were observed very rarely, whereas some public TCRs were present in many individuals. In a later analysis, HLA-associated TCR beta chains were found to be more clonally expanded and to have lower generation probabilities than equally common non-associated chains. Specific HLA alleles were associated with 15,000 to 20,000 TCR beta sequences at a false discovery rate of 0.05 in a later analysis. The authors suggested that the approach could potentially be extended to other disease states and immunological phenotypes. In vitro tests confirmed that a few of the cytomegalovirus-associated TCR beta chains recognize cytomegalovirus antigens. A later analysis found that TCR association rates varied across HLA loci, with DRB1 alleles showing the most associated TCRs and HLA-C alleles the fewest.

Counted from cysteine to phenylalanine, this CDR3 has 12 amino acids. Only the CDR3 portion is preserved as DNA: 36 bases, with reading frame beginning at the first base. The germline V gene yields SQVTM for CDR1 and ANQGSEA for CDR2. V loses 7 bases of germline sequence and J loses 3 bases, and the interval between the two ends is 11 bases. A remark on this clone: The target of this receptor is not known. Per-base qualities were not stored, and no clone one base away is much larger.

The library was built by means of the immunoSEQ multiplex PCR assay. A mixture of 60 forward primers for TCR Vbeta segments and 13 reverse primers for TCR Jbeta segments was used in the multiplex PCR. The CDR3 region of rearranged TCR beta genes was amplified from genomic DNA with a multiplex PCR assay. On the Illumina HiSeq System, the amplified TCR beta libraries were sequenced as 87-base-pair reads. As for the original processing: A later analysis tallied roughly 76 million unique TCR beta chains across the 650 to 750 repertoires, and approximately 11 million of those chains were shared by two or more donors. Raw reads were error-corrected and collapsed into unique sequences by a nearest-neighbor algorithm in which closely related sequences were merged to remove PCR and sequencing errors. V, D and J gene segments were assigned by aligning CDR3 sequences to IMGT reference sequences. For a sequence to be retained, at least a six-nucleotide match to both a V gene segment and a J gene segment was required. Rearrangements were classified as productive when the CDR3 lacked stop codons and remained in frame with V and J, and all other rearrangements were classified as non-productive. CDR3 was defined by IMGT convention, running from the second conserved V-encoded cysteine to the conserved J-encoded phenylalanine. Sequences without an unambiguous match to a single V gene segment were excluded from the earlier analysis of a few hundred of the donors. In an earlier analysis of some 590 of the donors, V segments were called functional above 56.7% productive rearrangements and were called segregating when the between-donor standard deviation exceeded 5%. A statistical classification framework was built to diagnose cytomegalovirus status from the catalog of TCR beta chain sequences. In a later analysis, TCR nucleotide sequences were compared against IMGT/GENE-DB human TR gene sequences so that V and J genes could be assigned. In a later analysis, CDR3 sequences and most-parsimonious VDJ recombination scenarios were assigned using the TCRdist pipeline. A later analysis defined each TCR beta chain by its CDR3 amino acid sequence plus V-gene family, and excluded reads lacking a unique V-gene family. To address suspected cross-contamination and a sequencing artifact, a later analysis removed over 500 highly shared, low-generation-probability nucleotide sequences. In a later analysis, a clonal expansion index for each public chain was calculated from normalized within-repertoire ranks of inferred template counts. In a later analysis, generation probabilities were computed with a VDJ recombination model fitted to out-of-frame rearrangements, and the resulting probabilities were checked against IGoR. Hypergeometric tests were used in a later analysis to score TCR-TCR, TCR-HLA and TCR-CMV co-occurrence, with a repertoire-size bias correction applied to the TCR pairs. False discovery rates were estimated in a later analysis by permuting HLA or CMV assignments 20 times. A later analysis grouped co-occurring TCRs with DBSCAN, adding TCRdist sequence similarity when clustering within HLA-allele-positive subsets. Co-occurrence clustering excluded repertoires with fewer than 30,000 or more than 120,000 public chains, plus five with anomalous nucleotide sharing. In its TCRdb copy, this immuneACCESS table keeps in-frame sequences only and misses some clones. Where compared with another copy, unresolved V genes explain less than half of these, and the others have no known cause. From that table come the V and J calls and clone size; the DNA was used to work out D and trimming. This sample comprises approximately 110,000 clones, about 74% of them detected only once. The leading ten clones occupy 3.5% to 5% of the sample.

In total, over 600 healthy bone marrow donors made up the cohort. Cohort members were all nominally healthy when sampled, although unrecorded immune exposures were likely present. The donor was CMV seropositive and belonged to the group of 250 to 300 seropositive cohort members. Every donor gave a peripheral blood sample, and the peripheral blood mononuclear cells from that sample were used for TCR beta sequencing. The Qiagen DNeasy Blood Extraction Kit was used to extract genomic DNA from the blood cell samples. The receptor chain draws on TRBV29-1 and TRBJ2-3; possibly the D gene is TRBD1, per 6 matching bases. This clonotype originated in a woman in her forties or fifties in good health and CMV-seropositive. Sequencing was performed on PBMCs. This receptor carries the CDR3 CSARQATDTQYF. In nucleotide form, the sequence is TGCAGCGCTAGACAGGCGACAGATACGCAGTATTTT.